A single sample gave rise to the 2 T cell receptor beta chains below, sequenced in a study of CD8+ T cells in alopecia areata. cDNA reverse transcribed from extracted RNA served as the sequencing template. TCRdb keeps only in-frame clones here, not all; method: immunoSEQ multiplex PCR. The sample lists 150,000 or so clones, 47% occurring once. The sample consisted of CD4+ T cells sorted from blood. Receptors were obtained from a human donor with alopecia areata.

V gene TRBV18 combines with J gene TRBJ1-1; 9 nucleotides align to TRBD1. This CDR3 comprises 16 residues. Trimming took 3 bases from V and 7 from J; bases not matched to a gene: 12. Germline CDR1 is KGHSH and CDR2 is LQKENI. The CDR3 sequence is CASSPEQGARRLEAFF. The CDR3 DNA is TGTGCCAGCTCACCGGAACAGGGGGCGCGCCGGCTTGAAGCTTTCTTT.

The rearrangement uses TRBV12-5 and TRBJ1-1, with 9 nucleotides matching TRBD1. J lost 4 bases, V lost 4 bases, and 4 bases had no gene match. The germline V gene encodes CDR1 LGHNT and CDR2 FRNRAP. The CDR3 spans 14 residues. CDR3 residues: CASGSRTGVTEAFF. The CDR3 nucleotides read TGTGCTAGTGGTTCCCGGACAGGGGTCACTGAAGCTTTCTTT.